This T cell receptor beta chain was found in a study of CD4 T cells in relation to SARS-CoV-2 and coronaviruses. Findings and caveats of the study: Crossreactive clones expanded significantly less to SARS-CoV-2 than monoreactive clones. The cross-reactivity analysis covered only spike protein, not other viral proteins.

The unexposed donors gave CD4+ T cells in about 2011-2019, prior to COVID-19. The cells were cultured for about ten days before CD4+ T cells were isolated. Cultures held about 2 million PBMCs per well with about 10 IU/ml IL-2. CDR1 and CDR2 from the germline V gene are MGHRA and YSYEKL. V shed 3 bases and J shed 2 bases, with 7 bases lying between them. This CDR3 comprises 13 residues. Profiled with immunoSEQ multiplex PCR; TCRdb holds only in-frame clones, not every one. The table records about 22,000 clones, 74% of them present only once. A single count supports this clone. Its antigen is unknown. This TCR was recovered from a human donor in good health. Sequenced material: CD4+ T cells from PBMCs, cultured in vitro. The chain carries TRBV4-1 and TRBJ1-1; D gene unclear. CDR3 coding DNA: TGCGCCAGCAGCCACCCTAAAAACACTGAAGCTTTCTTT. The encoded protein is CASSHPKNTEAFF.